Listed here are 28 T cell receptor beta chains from one sample, sequenced in a study of cytomegalovirus exposure and HLA in healthy donors. Using immunoSEQ multiplex PCR, the repertoire was profiled, and TCRdb retains in-frame clones only, with some absent. The table has 97,000 or so clones, over 85% seen once. The specimen sequenced was PBMCs. All receptors come from a woman younger than 30 in good health and CMV-seronegative.

Points on this clone: This same CDR3 is encoded by further DNA sequences in the sample. The rearrangement links TRBV5-1 to TRBJ2-5; 7 positions agree with TRBD1. This CDR3 contains 13 residues. The V gene end was trimmed by 4 bases and the J gene end by 4 bases; junction bases not matched to a gene: 4. Germline loops: CDR1 SGHRS, CDR2 YFSETQ. CDR3 sequence: CASSEGARETQYF. CDR3 sequence (DNA): TGCGCCAGCAGCGAGGGGGCGAGAGAGACCCAGTACTTC. The full variable domain, completed using reference TRBV5-1 and TRBJ2-5, is KAGVTQTPRYLIKTRGQQVTLSCSPISGHRSVSWYQQTPGQGLQFLFEYFSETQRNKGNFPGRFSGRQFSNSRSEMNVSTLELGDSALYLCASSEGARETQYFGPGTRLLVL.

The V and J genes are TRBV9 and TRBJ2-2, with D possibly being TRBD2 (6 bases). The CDR3 covers 14 residues. The V gene lost 3 bases and the J gene lost 7 bases, with 13 bases spanning the gap. CDR1 and CDR2 (germline): SGDLS, YYNGEE. CDR3 DNA sequence: TGTGCCAGCAGCGAGGCGGGGCTTAACGGGGAGCTGTTTTTT. Its translation: CASSEAGLNGELFF.

Written as DNA, the CDR3 is TGTGCCAGCAGCTTAAGCGGCACAGATACGCAGTATTTT. This codes for CASSLSGTDTQYF. The chain employs TRBV7-3 and TRBJ2-3; D gene uncertain. V was trimmed by 1 base and J by 1 base, leaving 3 bases between them. The CDR3 is made up of 13 amino acids. CDR1 is SGHTA, CDR2 FQGTGA, per germline.

The rearrangement joins TRBV29-1 to TRBJ1-3; 9 bases are shared with TRBD1. With V trimmed by 5 bases and J by 8 bases, 10 bases remained unmatched. The germline V gene encodes CDR1 SQVTM and CDR2 ANQGSEA. This CDR3 is built from 14 residues. CDR3 in amino acids: CSVSLDRGGDTIYF. The CDR3 coding sequence is TGCAGCGTTTCTCTGGACAGGGGCGGCGACACCATATATTTT.

The chain combines TRBV5-1 with TRBJ2-7; D perhaps matches TRBD2 (5 bases). Per germline, CDR1 SGHRS and CDR2 YFSETQ. V lost 4 bases and J lost 3, with 14 bases in between. The CDR3 is made up of 14 amino acids. The CDR3 coding sequence is TGCGCCAGCAGCGGCGGAAGCGGACTCTACGAGCAGTACTTC. Its protein is CASSGGSGLYEQYF.

In nucleotides, the CDR3 is TGCGCCAGCAGCTTGGAACTAGCGGGAGTGTACAATGAGCAGTTCTTC. Its protein is CASSLELAGVYNEQFF. The rearrangement links TRBV5-1 to TRBJ2-1, with 11 nucleotides matching TRBD2. Germline CDR1 reads SGHRS; CDR2 reads YFSETQ. Trimming took 0 bases from V and 4 from J; bases not matched to a gene: 3. CDR3 size: 16 residues. The entire variable domain, with the rest obtained from reference TRBV5-1 and TRBJ2-1, is as follows: KAGVTQTPRYLIKTRGQQVTLSCSPISGHRSVSWYQQTPGQGLQFLFEYFSETQRNKGNFPGRFSGRQFSNSRSEMNVSTLELGDSALYLCASSLELAGVYNEQFFGPGTRLTVL.

The J gene is TRBJ2-3, the V gene TRBV12-2; the table calls TRBD2, which could not be checked here. TRBV12-2 is designated a pseudogene. The length of the CDR3 is 13 residues. CDR3 nucleotide sequence: TGTGCAAGTCCCGGGACTAGCACAGATACGCAGTATTTT. It translates to CASPGTSTDTQYF.

The J gene is TRBJ1-1, the V gene TRBV5-1; D gene uncertain. In germline, CDR1 is SGHRS, CDR2 YFSETQ. The CDR3 contains 13 residues. V lost 5 bases, J lost 4 bases, and 12 bases lay in between. The DNA for the CDR3 is TGCGCCAGCAGTTTCACAGAGGGCACTGAAGCTTTCTTT. It codes for CASSFTEGTEAFF.

The chain uses TRBV7-9 and TRBJ2-3, with 7 nucleotides matching TRBD2. Germline V gene sequence: CDR1 SEHNR, CDR2 FQNEAQ (reference sequence). The CDR3 covers 15 residues. The ends lost 4 bases at V and 3 bases at J; junction bases unmatched: 7. The CDR3 here is CASSSRTSSTDTQYF. Here the CDR3 DNA reads TGTGCCAGCAGCTCCCGGACTAGTTCAACAGATACGCAGTATTTT.

The chain employs TRBV6-6 and TRBJ2-1; 10 bases are a match to TRBD2. The CDR3 loop spans 16 amino acids. The germline gives CDR1 MNHNY, CDR2 SVGAGI (reference sequence). V shed 6 bases and J 0 bases; nucleotides not matched to a gene: 5. DNA for the CDR3: TGTGCCAGCAGCGGACTAGCGGAAAGCTCCTACAATGAGCAGTTCTTC. The encoded protein is CASSGLAESSYNEQFF.

The chain carries TRBV19 and TRBJ1-3; TRBD1 matches 7 bases. This CDR3 is 15 amino acids long. Trimming took 8 bases from V and 1 from J; bases not matched to a gene: 8. CDR1 LNHDA and CDR2 SQIVND come from the germline V gene (reference sequence). The CDR3: CASSPDRASGNTIYF. DNA for the CDR3: TGTGCCAGTTCCCCCGACAGGGCTTCTGGAAACACCATATATTTT.

CDR3 sequence: CASKRQGADGELFF. CDR3 coding DNA: TGTGCCAGCAAAAGACAGGGGGCGGACGGGGAGCTGTTTTTT. The gene calls are TRBV6-1 and TRBJ2-2, with 10 nucleotides matching TRBD1. CDR1 MNHNS and CDR2 SASEGT come from the germline V gene. V shed 7 bases, J shed 7 bases, and the junction held 6 bases outside the gene matches. The CDR3 runs 14 residues.

This clone has only one observation. J is TRBJ2-3 and V is TRBV7-9; D is uncertain. V was pared by 11 bases and J by 0 bases, with 6 bases between. Per the germline V gene, CDR1 is SEHNR and CDR2 is FQNEAQ (reference sequence). This CDR3 has 11 amino acids. CDR3 sequence (DNA): TGTGCCTTCGGGAGCACAGATACGCAGTATTTT. Translation gives CAFGSTDTQYF.

This sequence joins TRBV11-3 and TRBJ2-7; D is unclear. CDR1 SGHNT and CDR2 YENEEA come from the germline V gene. CDR3 size: 11 residues. With 5 bases removed from V and 3 bases from J, the gap between germline ends came to 5 bases. CDR3 nucleotides: TGTGCCAGCAGCCAGAACTACGAGCAGTACTTC. Protein: CASSQNYEQYF.

The chain employs TRBV4-2 and TRBJ1-4, with 7 positions matching TRBD1. This CDR3 is 16 amino acids long. With 1 base clipped from V and 6 bases from J, the junction kept 8 bases outside the gene matches. Per germline, CDR1 LGHNA and CDR2 YNFKEQ. DNA of the CDR3: TGTGCCAGCAGCCAAGGTTCCCGACAGGGTGATGAAAAACTGTTTTTT. Translating it yields CASSQGSRQGDEKLFF.

The rearrangement links TRBV18 to TRBJ2-3; D might be TRBD2 (5 bases). This CDR3 region has 17 residues. CDR1 KGHSH and CDR2 LQKENI come from the germline V gene. V was pared by 2 bases and J by 2 bases, with 17 bases between. The CDR3 sequence is CASSPRAAISTTDTQYF. The DNA of the CDR3 is TGTGCCAGCTCACCAAGAGCGGCGATTTCGACCACAGATACGCAGTATTTT.

The chain carries TRBV27 and TRBJ2-7; tentative D call: TRBD2 (5 bases). CDR1 and CDR2 from the germline V gene are MNHEY and SMNVEV (reference sequence). The CDR3 is 13 residues long. The V gene lost 6 bases and the J gene lost 4 bases, with 13 bases spanning the gap. This chain's CDR3 is CASRMDGNYEQYF. The CDR3 nucleotides are TGTGCCAGCAGAATGGACGGGAATTACGAGCAGTACTTC.

The CDR3 DNA reads as TGCGCCAGCAGCCAAGGAATCGGGTCCCGATTAGGGACCCAGTACTTC. It translates to CASSQGIGSRLGTQYF. The V and J genes are TRBV4-3 and TRBJ2-5; D remains ambiguous. Germline V gene lookup returns CDR1 LGHNA and CDR2 YSLEER. This CDR3 spans 16 amino acids. V was pared by 1 base and J by 7 bases, with 19 bases between.

The chain employs TRBV7-6 and TRBJ2-5, with 7 bases lining up with TRBD2. CDR1 is SGHVS, CDR2 FNYEAQ, per germline. The CDR3 is 14 residues long. The J segment lost 5 bases and the V segment lost 2 bases, leaving 5 bases of the junction unmatched. Written as DNA, the CDR3 is TGTGCCAGCAGCTTAACGCGGGAGTATGAGACCCAGTACTTC. Its protein product is CASSLTREYETQYF.

Only one count was recorded for this clone. The chain couples TRBV19 to TRBJ2-1, with TRBD2 identical over 8 bases. Germline V gives CDR1 LNHDA, CDR2 SQIVND (reference sequence). CDR3 size: 16 residues. Germline trimming cut 3 bases from V and 3 bases from J; bases unmatched to any gene: 7. Here the CDR3 DNA reads TGTGCCAGTAGTATTTCCAGCGGGAGAGACTACAATGAGCAGTTCTTC. Protein: CASSISSGRDYNEQFF.

The CDR3 coding sequence is TGTGCCTGGAGTACGCGCTACGAGCAGTACTTC. This translates into CAWSTRYEQYF. The chain recombines TRBV30 with TRBJ2-7, with unresolved D. The germline V and J ends were trimmed by 2 bases and 3 bases, with 5 bases remaining between them. Germline CDR1 and CDR2: GTSNPN and SVGIG (reference sequence). This CDR3 region has 11 residues.

The chain uses TRBV6-5 and TRBJ1-1; no reliable D call. Trimming took 6 bases from V and 2 from J, leaving 10 bases between them. The CDR3 spans 13 residues. CDR1 and CDR2 (germline): MNHEY, SVGAGI. The CDR3 loop reads CASRTGLNTEAFF. The CDR3 nucleotides are TGTGCCAGCAGGACGGGGTTAAACACTGAAGCTTTCTTT.

This clone is a singleton in its sample. V and J are TRBV9 and TRBJ2-2, with 9 nucleotides matching TRBD2. Losses at the gene ends were 1 base for V and 4 bases for J; bases not matched to a gene: 5. Germline V lookup: CDR1 SGDLS, CDR2 YYNGEE. This CDR3 spans 16 amino acids. The CDR3 loop is CASSVFGAGGTGELFF. As DNA, the CDR3 is TGTGCCAGCAGCGTATTTGGAGCGGGAGGCACCGGGGAGCTGTTTTTT.

V is TRBV27 and J is TRBJ1-1; tentative D call: TRBD1 (5 bases). The germline V gene encodes CDR1 MNHEY and CDR2 SMNVEV (reference sequence). Trimming cost V 3 bases and J 1 base, with 9 bases left between them. The CDR3 totals 14 residues. DNA of the CDR3: TGTGCCAGCAGTTTCTTCCAGGGGAACACTGAAGCTTTCTTT. Its translation is CASSFFQGNTEAFF.

The chain's CDR3 is CASSFPGGSNTGELFF. CDR3 sequence (DNA): TGTGCCAGCAGCTTCCCGGGCGGGTCTAACACCGGGGAGCTGTTTTTT. The chain combines TRBV11-3 with TRBJ2-2, with D possibly being TRBD2 (5 bases). This CDR3 has 16 residues. V lost 3 bases to trimming and J lost 2 bases, with 13 bases between them. Looked up from germline, CDR1 is SGHNT and CDR2 is YENEEA.

The chain carries TRBV6-1 and TRBJ2-3, with 7 positions matching TRBD2. The V gene's germline CDR1 is MNHNS and CDR2 SASEGT. The V gene end was trimmed by 2 bases and the J gene end by 0 bases; junction bases not matched to a gene: 5. The CDR3 totals 16 residues. The CDR3 spells CASSEFGGGSTDTQYF. The CDR3 DNA reads TGTGCCAGCAGTGAATTTGGGGGGGGGAGCACAGATACGCAGTATTTT.

This chain connects TRBV5-5 to TRBJ2-7, with 11 bases matching TRBD2. V gave up 4 bases and J gave up 3 bases; unmatched junction bases: 3. The CDR3 totals 14 residues. Germline loops: CDR1 SGHKS, CDR2 YYEKEE (reference sequence). The CDR3 region is CASSPLAGVYEQYF. The CDR3 DNA reads as TGTGCCAGCAGCCCACTAGCGGGAGTCTACGAGCAGTACTTC.

This clone was detected once. The chain recombines TRBV4-3 with TRBJ1-6, with D possibly being TRBD1 (6 bases). Germline CDR1 reads LGHNA; CDR2 reads YSLEER. V lost 0 bases and J 7 bases, leaving 13 bases between the germline ends. The CDR3 totals 16 residues. DNA for the CDR3: TGCGCCAGCAGCCAAGATAGGTTACAGGGAAATTCACCCCTCCACTTT. This codes for CASSQDRLQGNSPLHF.